The rows below give T cell receptor beta chains drawn from one sample of a study of cytomegalovirus exposure and HLA in healthy donors. Data came from immunoSEQ multiplex PCR; TCRdb stores just in-frame clones and leaves some out. The table lists some 140,000 clones, over 60% of them singletons. Material for sequencing was PBMCs. These receptors were taken from a female donor in good health and CMV-seropositive. Both conserved end residues are part of each CDR3. Fields, in order: V gene, clone size, D gene, J gene, CDR3 DNA, CDR3 protein. The D gene is left open where the match is weak. The size entry is marked missing in some rows and otherwise reads once, few, many or a size class.

>TRBV5-4|few|TRBD1|TRBJ1-1
TGTGCCAGCAGCTCGGGACAGGGAAGTGTGAACACTGAAGCTTTCTTT
CASSSGQGSVNTEAFF
>TRBV13|.|TRBD2|TRBJ2-7
TGTGCCAGCAGCTCTTTAAGCGGGAGGCTCTCCTACGAGCAGTACTTC
CASSSLSGRLSYEQYF
>TRBV7-9|.|.|TRBJ2-7
TGTTCCAGCAGCTTAGCGCCCGTTGGCAGCGACTACGAGCAGTACTTC
CSSSLAPVGSDYEQYF
>TRBV19|.|TRBD1|TRBJ1-5
TGTGCCTCAGAGGCCAGGGGGTCTAATCAGCCCCAGCATTTT
CASEARGSNQPQHF
>TRBV6-5|.|.|TRBJ2-7
TGTGCCAGCAGGGACATTTACGAGCAGTACTTC
CASRDIYEQYF
>TRBV5-4|.|TRBD2|TRBJ2-3
TGTGCCAGCAGCTTAGCGGGACCGGGAGATACGCAGTATTTT
CASSLAGPGDTQYF
>TRBV18|.|TRBD1|TRBJ1-2
TGTGCCAGCTCACACGCCGGGACAGGGGGTGGCTACACCTTC
CASSHAGTGGGYTF
>TRBV5-1|.|TRBD2|TRBJ2-1
TGCGCCAGCAGCTCACGACCGGGGGGCAATGAGCAGTTCTTC
CASSSRPGGNEQFF
>TRBV7-9|.|TRBD1|TRBJ1-2
TGTGCCAGCAGCTTGGGACAGGGTACTAACTATGGCTACCCCTTC
CASSLGQGTNYGYPF
>TRBV5-5|.|.|TRBJ2-1
TGTGCCAGCAGCTTGGTAGGGGCTTCTAGCTCCTACAATGAGCAGTTCTTC
CASSLVGASSSYNEQFF
>TRBV6-6|.|.|TRBJ1-3
TGTGCCAGCAGCGAACAGGGAAACACCATATATTTT
CASSEQGNTIYF
>TRBV5-1|.|TRBD2|TRBJ2-7
TGCGCCAGCAGCTGGGGAGGGGAGAACTCCTACGAGCAGTACTTC
CASSWGGENSYEQYF
>TRBV28|once|.|TRBJ1-2
TGTGCCAGCAGCCCGCCGAGGGGGTTATATGGCTACACCTTC
CASSPPRGLYGYTF
>TRBV10-3|.|TRBD1|TRBJ2-7
TGTGCCATCAGTGAGTCGGGACAGGGGGGCTCCTACGAGCAGTACTTC
CAISESGQGGSYEQYF
>TRBV4-2|few|TRBD2|TRBJ2-7
TGTGCCAGCAGCCAAGATCGGGCTAGCGGGGCCATCTACGAGCAGTACTTC
CASSQDRASGAIYEQYF
>TRBV7-8|.|.|TRBJ1-1
TGTGCCAGCACCCTAGTTGGTGGGAACACTGAAGCTTTCTTT
CASTLVGGNTEAFF
>TRBV2|.|.|TRBJ1-2
TGTGCCAGCAGTGAGGCAGGCCTTGACTATGGCTACACCTTC
CASSEAGLDYGYTF
>TRBV5-6|.|.|TRBJ2-7
TGTGCCAGCAGAACTGCGGAGAGCTCCTACGAGCAGTACTTC
CASRTAESSYEQYF
>TRBV5-1|once|.|TRBJ2-5
TGCGCCAGCGGGCCCCAGGGGGGCGCAGCCTTGGGGACCCAGTACTTC
CASGPQGGAALGTQYF
>TRBV28|.|.|TRBJ2-7
TGTGCCAGCAGTTTGGCCGGACACCTCTCATCCTACGAGCAGTACTTC
CASSLAGHLSSYEQYF
>TRBV27|.|.|TRBJ2-3
TGTGCCAGCAGTTTACATGTCTCAGTTACGCAGTATTTT
CASSLHVSVTQYF
>TRBV6-1|.|.|TRBJ1-1
TGTGCCAGCACTTTATTTTGGCAAATGAACACTGAAGCTTTCTTT
CASTLFWQMNTEAFF
>TRBV5-1|.|TRBD1|TRBJ2-7
TGCGCCAGCAGCCCGGACAGGGTCTACGAGCAGTACTTC
CASSPDRVYEQYF
>TRBV7-2|.|.|TRBJ2-5
TGTGCCAGCAGCTTCAGGGAAGAGACCCAGTACTTC
CASSFREETQYF
>TRBV6-1|.|.|TRBJ2-7
TGTGCCAGCAGTGAAGAAGGACGGGGCGAGCAGTACTTC
CASSEEGRGEQYF
>TRBV2|few|.|TRBJ1-3
TGTGCCAGCAGTGACGACAGGAACTCTGGAAACACCATATATTTT
CASSDDRNSGNTIYF
>TRBV30|.|TRBD1|TRBJ1-4
TGTGCCTGGACACAGGGGGTAGCTAATGAAAAACTGTTTTTT
CAWTQGVANEKLFF
>TRBV6-1|.|.|TRBJ1-6
TGTGCCAGCAGTGGACAGTATAATTCACCCCTCCACTTT
CASSGQYNSPLHF
>TRBV5-1|.|TRBD1|TRBJ1-2
TGCGCCAGCAGCTTACAGGGGAACTATGGCTACACCTTC
CASSLQGNYGYTF
>TRBV20-1|.|.|TRBJ1-6
TGCAGTGCTAGCTCCGGGACTTTAGGTGACTTT
CSASSGTLGDF
>TRBV30|.|TRBD2|TRBJ2-3
TGTGCCTGCCATAGACTAGCGGGCACAGATACGCAGTATTTT
CACHRLAGTDTQYF
>TRBV18|.|.|TRBJ1-1
TGTGCCAGCTCACCAGACAGAGTAAACACTGAAGCTTTCTTT
CASSPDRVNTEAFF
>TRBV11-2|.|TRBD2|TRBJ2-7
TGTGCCAGCAGCTTGAGTAGCGGGAGCTCCTACGAGCAGTACTTC
CASSLSSGSSYEQYF
>TRBV6-5|once|TRBD1|TRBJ1-2
TGTGCCAGCAGTCCCGGGACAGGGGGCGGTGGCTACACCTTC
CASSPGTGGGGYTF
>TRBV10-3|few|.|TRBJ1-2
TGTGCCATCAGTGAGTCGGTCGAGACCACGGGTGGCTACACCTTC
CAISESVETTGGYTF
>TRBV5-1|.|.|TRBJ2-7
TGCGCCAGCAGCCCAGAAGGAGGGGGCCGCGAGCAGTACTTC
CASSPEGGGREQYF
>TRBV7-7|.|.|TRBJ1-6
TGTGCCAGCAGTTCGGACTGGAATTCACCCCTCCACTTT
CASSSDWNSPLHF
>TRBV9|.|TRBD2|TRBJ2-1
TGTGCCAGCAGCGTAACCGGGACTAGCGGGAGGGCCAATGAGCAGTTCTTC
CASSVTGTSGRANEQFF
>TRBV6-6|.|TRBD2|TRBJ2-5
TGTGCCAGCAGTTTCCCGGGACTAGCGAACGAAGAGACCCAGTACTTC
CASSFPGLANEETQYF
>TRBV6-6|.|.|TRBJ2-2
TGTGCCAGCAGTCAAGGACTGAACGGGGAGCTGTTTTTT
CASSQGLNGELFF